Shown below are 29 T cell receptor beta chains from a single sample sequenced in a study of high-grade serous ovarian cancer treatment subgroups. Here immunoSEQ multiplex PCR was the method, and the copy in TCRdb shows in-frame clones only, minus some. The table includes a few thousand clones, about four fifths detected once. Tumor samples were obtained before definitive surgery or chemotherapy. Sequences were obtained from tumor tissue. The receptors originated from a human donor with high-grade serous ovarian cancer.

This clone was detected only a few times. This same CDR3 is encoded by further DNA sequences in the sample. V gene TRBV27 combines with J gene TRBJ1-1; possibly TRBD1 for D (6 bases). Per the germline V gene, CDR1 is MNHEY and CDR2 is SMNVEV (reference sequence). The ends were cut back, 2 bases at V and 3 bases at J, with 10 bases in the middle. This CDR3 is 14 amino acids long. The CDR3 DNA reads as TGTGCCAGCAGTTTAGGGCAGGGGTACACTGAAGCTTTCTTT. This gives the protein CASSLGQGYTEAFF.

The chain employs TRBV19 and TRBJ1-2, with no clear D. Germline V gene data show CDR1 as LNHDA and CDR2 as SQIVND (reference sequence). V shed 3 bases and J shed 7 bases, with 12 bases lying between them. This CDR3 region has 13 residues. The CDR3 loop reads CASSILGESGYTF. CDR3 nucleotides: TGTGCCAGTAGTATTCTCGGGGAGTCTGGCTACACCTTC.

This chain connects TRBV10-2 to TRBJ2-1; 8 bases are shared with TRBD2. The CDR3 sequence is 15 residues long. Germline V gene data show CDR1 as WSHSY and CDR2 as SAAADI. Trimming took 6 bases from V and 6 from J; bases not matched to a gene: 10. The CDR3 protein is CASRGGTSLGNEQFF. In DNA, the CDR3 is TGCGCCAGCAGGGGGGGGACTAGTTTGGGCAATGAGCAGTTCTTC.

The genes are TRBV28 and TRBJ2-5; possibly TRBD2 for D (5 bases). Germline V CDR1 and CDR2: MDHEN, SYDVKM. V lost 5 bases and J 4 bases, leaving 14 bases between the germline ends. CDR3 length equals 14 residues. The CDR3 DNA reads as TGTGCCAGCAGTCGGGGTCAACAGAGAGAGACCCAGTACTTC. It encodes CASSRGQQRETQYF.

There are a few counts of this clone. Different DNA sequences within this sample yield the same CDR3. The CDR3 sequence: CASSRGQARETQYF. CDR3 in DNA: TGTGCCAGCAGCCGGGGACAGGCGAGGGAGACCCAGTACTTC. The J gene is TRBJ2-5, the V gene TRBV28, with 8 bases that match TRBD1. The CDR3 sequence is 14 residues long. The V segment lost 6 bases and the J segment 5 bases; nucleotides outside the gene matches: 8. Germline V gene sequence: CDR1 MDHEN, CDR2 SYDVKM.

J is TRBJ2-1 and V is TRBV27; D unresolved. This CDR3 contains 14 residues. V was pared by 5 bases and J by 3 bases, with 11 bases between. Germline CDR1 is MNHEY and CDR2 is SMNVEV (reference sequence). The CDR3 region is CASSPPGSYNEQFF. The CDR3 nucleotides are TGTGCCAGCAGTCCTCCGGGCAGCTACAATGAGCAGTTCTTC.

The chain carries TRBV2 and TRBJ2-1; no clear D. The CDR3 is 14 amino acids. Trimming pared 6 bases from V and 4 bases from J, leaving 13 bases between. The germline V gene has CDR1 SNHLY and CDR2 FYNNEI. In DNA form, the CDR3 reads TGTGCCAGCAGCCCCGGGCGGACGTACAATGAGCAGTTCTTC. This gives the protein CASSPGRTYNEQFF.

CDR3: CASSLGLAIGVYNEQFF. CDR3 sequence (DNA): TGTGCCAGCAGCTTAGGTCTAGCTATCGGGGTTTACAATGAGCAGTTCTTC. The chain carries TRBV11-1 and TRBJ2-1; maybe TRBD2 (5 bases). Germline assignment: CDR1 SGHAT and CDR2 FQDESV (reference sequence). The CDR3 covers 17 residues. The V gene lost 1 base and the J gene lost 4 bases, with 17 bases spanning the gap.

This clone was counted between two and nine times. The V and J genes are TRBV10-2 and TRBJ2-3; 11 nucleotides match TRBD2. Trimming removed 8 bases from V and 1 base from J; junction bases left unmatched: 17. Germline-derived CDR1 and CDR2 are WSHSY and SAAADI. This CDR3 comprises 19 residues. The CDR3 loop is CASLAPGTSGYLGTDTQYF. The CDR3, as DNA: TGCGCCAGCCTCGCCCCCGGGACTAGCGGATACCTTGGCACAGATACGCAGTATTTT.

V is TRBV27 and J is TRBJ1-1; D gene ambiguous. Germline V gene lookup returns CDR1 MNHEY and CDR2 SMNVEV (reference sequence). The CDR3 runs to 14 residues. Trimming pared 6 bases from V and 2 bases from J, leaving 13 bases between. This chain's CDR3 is CASRGPPSNTEAFF. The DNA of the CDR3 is TGTGCCAGCAGGGGCCCGCCCTCCAACACTGAAGCTTTCTTT.

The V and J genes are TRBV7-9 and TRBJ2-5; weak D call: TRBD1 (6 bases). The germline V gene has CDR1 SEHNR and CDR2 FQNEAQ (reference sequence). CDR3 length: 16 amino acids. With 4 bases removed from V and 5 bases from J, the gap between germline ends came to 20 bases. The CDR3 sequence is CASSSLIGGGRETQYF. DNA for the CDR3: TGTGCCAGCAGCTCCCTCATAGGTGGGGGCCGGGAGACCCAGTACTTC.

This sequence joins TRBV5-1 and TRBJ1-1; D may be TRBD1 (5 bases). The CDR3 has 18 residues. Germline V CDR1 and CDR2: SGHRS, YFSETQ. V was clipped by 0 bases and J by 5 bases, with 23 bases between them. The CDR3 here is CASSLGLWGGSVGTEAFF. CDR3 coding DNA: TGCGCCAGCAGCTTGGGATTGTGGGGGGGATCAGTGGGGACTGAAGCTTTCTTT.

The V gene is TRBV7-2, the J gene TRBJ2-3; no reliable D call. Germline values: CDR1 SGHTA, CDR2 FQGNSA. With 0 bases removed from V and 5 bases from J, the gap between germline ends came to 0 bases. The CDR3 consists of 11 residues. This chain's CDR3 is CASSLADTQYF. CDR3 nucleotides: TGTGCCAGCAGCTTAGCAGATACGCAGTATTTT.

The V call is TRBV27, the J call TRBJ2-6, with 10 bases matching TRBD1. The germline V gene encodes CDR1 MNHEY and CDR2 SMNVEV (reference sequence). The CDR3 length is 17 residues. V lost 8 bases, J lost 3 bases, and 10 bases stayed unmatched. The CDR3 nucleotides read TGTGCCAGCGTGTCAAGGGGACAGGGGATTGGGGCCAACGTCCTGACTTTC. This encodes CASVSRGQGIGANVLTF.

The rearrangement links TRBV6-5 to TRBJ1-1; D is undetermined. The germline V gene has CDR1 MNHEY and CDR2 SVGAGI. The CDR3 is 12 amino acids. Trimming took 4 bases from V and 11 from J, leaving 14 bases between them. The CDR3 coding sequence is TGTGCCAGCAGTTCGACCACGAAGAAGGCTTTCTTT. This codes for CASSSTTKKAFF.

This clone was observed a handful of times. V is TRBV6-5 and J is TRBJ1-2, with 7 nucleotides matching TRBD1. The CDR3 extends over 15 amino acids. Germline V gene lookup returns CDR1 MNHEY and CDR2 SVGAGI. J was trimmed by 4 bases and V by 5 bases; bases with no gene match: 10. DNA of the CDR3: TGTGCCAGCAGTCCCGGCCAACAGGGGCCCTATGGCTACACCTTC. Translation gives CASSPGQQGPYGYTF.

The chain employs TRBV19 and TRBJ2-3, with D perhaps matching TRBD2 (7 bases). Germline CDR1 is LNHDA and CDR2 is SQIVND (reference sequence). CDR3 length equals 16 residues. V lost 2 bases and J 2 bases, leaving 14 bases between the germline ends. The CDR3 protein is CASSIRAGQNTDTQYF. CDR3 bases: TGTGCCAGTAGTATAAGAGCGGGACAAAACACAGATACGCAGTATTTT.

CDR3 nucleotides: TGTGCCAGCAGGGGACAGGGAAATCAGCCCCAGCATTTT. Translation: CASRGQGNQPQHF. V gene TRBV6-6 combines with J gene TRBJ1-5, with 9 bases matching TRBD1. The germline gives CDR1 MNHNY, CDR2 SVGAGI (reference sequence). J gave up 4 bases and V 6 bases, and 1 base lay outside the gene matches. The CDR3 sequence is 13 residues long.

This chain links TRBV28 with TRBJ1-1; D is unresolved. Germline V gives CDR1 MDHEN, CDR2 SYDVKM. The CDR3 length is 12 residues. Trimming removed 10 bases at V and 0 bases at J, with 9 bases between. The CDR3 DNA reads TGTGCCATAGCCATAATGAACACTGAAGCTTTCTTT. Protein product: CAIAIMNTEAFF.

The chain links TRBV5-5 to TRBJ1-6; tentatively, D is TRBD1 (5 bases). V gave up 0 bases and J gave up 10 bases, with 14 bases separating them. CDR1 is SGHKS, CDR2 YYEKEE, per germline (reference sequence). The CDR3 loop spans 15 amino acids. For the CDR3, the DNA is TGTGCCAGCAGCTTGGCCACGAGGGGCGGATCACCCCTCCACTTT. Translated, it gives CASSLATRGGSPLHF.

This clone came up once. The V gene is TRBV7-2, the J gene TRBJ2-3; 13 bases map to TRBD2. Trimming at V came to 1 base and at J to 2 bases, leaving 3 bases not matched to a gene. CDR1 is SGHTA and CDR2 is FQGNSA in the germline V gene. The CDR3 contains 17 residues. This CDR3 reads CASSLGGLAGYTDTQYF. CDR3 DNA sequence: TGTGCCAGCAGCTTAGGGGGACTAGCGGGGTACACAGATACGCAGTATTTT.

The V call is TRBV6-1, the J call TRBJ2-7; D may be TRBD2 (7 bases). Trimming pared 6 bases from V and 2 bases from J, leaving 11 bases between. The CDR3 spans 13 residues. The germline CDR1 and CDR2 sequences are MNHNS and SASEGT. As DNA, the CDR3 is TGTGCCAGCAGAGGGGGGGGGACCTACGAGCAGTACTTC. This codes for CASRGGGTYEQYF.

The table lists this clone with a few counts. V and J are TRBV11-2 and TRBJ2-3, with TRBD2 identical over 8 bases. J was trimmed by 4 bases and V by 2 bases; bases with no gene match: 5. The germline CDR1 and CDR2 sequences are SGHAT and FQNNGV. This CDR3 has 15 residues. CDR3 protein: CASSLRLAHADTQYF. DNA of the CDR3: TGTGCCAGCAGCTTACGACTAGCGCATGCAGATACGCAGTATTTT.

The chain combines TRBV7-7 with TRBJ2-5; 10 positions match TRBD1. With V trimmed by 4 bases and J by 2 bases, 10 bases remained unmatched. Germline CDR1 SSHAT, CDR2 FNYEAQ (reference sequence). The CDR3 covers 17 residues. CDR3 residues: CASSSNFPGQGQETQYF. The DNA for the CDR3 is TGTGCCAGCAGCTCAAACTTCCCGGGACAGGGGCAAGAGACCCAGTACTTC. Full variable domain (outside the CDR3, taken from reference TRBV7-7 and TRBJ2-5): GAGVSQSPRYKVTKRGQDVTLRCDPISSHATLYWYQQALGQGPEFLTYFNYEAQPDKSGLPSDRFSAERPEGSISTLTIQRTEQRDSAMYRCASSSNFPGQGQETQYFGPGTRLLVL.

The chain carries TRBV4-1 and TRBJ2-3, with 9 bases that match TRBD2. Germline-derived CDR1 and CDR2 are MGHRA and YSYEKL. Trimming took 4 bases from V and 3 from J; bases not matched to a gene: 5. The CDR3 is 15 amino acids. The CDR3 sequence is CASSLIAGVTDTQYF. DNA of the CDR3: TGCGCCAGCAGCCTCATAGCGGGAGTTACAGATACGCAGTATTTT.

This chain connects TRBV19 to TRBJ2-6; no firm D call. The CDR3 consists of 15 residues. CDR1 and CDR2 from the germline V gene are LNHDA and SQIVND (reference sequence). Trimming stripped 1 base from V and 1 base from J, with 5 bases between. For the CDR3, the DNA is TGTGCCAGTAGTATAGGACGGTCTGGGGCCAACGTCCTGACTTTC. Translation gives CASSIGRSGANVLTF.

In DNA, the CDR3 is TGCGCCAGCAGCCAAGACGTACAATATGCGCAGTATTTT. It codes for CASSQDVQYAQYF. The chain joins TRBV4-3 to TRBJ2-3; no clear D. This CDR3 spans 13 amino acids. Germline values: CDR1 LGHNA, CDR2 YSLEER. Trimming took 0 bases from V and 10 from J, leaving 11 bases between them.

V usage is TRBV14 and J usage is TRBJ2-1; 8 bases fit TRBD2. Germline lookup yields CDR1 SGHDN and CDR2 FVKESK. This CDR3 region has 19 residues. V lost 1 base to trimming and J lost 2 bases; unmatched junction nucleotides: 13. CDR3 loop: CASSQGGSSGSATYNEQFF. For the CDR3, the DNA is TGTGCCAGCAGCCAAGGGGGCTCAAGCGGGAGCGCGACCTACAATGAGCAGTTCTTC.

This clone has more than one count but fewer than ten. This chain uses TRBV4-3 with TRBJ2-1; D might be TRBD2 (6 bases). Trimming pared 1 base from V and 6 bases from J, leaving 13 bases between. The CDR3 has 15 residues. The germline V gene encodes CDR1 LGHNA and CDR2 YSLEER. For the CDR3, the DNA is TGCGCCAGCAGCCAAGGAGCTAGCGCTATCAATGAGCAGTTCTTC. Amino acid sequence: CASSQGASAINEQFF.